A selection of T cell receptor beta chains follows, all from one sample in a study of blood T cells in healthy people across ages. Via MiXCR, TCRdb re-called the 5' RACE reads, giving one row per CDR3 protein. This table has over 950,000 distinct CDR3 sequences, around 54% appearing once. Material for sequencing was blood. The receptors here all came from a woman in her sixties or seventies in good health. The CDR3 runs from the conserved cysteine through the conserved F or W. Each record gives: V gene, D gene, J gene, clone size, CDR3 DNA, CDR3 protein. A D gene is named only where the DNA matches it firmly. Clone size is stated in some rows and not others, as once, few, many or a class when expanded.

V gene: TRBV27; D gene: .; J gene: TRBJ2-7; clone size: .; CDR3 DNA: TGTGCCAGCAGTTTGACTACTCCCAATGAGCAGTACTTC; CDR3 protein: CASSLTTPNEQYF
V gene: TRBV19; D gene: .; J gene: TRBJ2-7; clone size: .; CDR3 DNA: TGTGCCAGTAGTTATGGTCAGGGGCGATTTTACGAGCAGTACTTC; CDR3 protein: CASSYGQGRFYEQYF
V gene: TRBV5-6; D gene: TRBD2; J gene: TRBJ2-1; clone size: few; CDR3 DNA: TGTGCCAGCAGCGGAGGGCTAGCGGGGAGGGTCAATGAGCAGTTCTTC; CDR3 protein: CASSGGLAGRVNEQFF
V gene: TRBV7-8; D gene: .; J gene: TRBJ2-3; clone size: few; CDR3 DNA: TGTGCCAGCAGCTCAGACGAGAGGGGGGATACGCAGTATTTT; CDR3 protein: CASSSDERGDTQYF
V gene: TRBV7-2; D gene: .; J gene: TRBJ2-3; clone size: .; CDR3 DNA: TGTGCCAGCAGCTTCTCGCGGCGGGAAGGAGATACGCAGTATTTT; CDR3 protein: CASSFSRREGDTQYF
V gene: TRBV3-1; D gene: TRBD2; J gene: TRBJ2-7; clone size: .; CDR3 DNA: TGTGCCAGCAGCCCGGGACTAGCGGATTTCTACGAGCAGTACTTC; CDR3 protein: CASSPGLADFYEQYF
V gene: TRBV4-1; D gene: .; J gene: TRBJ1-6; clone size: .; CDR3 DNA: TGCGCCAGCAGCCAAGATCTCTGGCAGGGAAATTCACCCCTCCACTTT; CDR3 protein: CASSQDLWQGNSPLHF
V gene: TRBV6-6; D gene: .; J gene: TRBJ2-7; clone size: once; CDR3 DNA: TGTGCCAGCGGTGGGACTCCCTCCTGGGATGAGCAGTACTTC; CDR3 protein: CASGGTPSWDEQYF
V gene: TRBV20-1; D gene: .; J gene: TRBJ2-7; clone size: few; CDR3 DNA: TGCAGTGCTAGAGATGATTCGGAACGAGGGCAGTACTTC; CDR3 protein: CSARDDSERGQYF
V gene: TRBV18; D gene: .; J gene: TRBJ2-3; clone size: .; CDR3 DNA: TGTGCCAGCCTTGCTGTTTACACAGATACGCAGTATTTT; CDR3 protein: CASLAVYTDTQYF
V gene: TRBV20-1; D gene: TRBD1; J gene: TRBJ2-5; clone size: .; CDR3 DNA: TGCAGTGCTTGGGACAGGGGAGGGGAGACCCAGTACTTC; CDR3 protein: CSAWDRGGETQYF
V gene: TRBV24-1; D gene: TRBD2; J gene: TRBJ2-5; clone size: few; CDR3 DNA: TGTGCCACCAAGACTAGCGGCTCAGACGCAGAGACCCAGTACTTC; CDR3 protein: CATKTSGSDAETQYF
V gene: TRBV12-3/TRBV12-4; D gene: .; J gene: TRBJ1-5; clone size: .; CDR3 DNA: TGTGCCAGCAGTTTAGAAGGGACACAGGGAAATCAGCCCCAGCATTTT; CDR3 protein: CASSLEGTQGNQPQHF
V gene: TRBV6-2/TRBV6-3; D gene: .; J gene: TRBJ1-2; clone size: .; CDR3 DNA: TGTGCCAGCAGTTACTCGAGCTCAAGACGGCGCTTAGAGCAGATTTATGGCTACACCTTC; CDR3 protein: CASSYSSSRRRLEQIYGYTF
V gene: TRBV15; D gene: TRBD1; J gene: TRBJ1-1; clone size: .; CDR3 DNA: TGTGCCACCAGCAGAGCAGGGGGTCTTGAAGCTTTCTTT; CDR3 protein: CATSRAGGLEAFF
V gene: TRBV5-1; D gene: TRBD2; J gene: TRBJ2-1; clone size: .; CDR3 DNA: TGCGCCAGCAGCTTGGCTAGCGGGATTGCCAATGAGCAGTTCTTC; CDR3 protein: CASSLASGIANEQFF
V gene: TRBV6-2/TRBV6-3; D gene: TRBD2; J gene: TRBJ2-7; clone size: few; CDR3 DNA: TGTGCCAGCAGGATAGCGGGTACCACCTACGAGCAGTACTTC; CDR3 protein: CASRIAGTTYEQYF
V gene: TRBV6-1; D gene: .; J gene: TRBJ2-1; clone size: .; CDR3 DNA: TGTGCCAGCATTCCACCAAACTCCGCCAATGAGCAGTTCTTC; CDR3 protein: CASIPPNSANEQFF
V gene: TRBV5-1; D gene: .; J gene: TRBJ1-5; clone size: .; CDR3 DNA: TGCGCCAGCAGCGAACAGGGCGGTTGGGCTCAGCCCCAGCATTTT; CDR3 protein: CASSEQGGWAQPQHF
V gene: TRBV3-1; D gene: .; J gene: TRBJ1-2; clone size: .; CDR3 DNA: TGTGCCAGCAGCCAAGGAACAGGCTCTGGAGGCTACACCTTC; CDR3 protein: CASSQGTGSGGYTF
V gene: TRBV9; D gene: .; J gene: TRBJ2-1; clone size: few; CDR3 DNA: TGTGCCAGCAGCGCAACCCCCCGGCATGAGCAGTTCTTC; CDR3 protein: CASSATPRHEQFF
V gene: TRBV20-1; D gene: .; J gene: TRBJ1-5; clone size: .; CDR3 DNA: TGCAGTGCTATCCCGCCGACACCGACCGCCGACCTTCCGGGACACTTCAATCAGCCCCAGCATTTT; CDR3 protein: CSAIPPTPTADLPGHFNQPQHF
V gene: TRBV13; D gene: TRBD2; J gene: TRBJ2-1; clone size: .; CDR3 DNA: TGTGCCAGCAGCTTAAGGGCGGGAGATGAGCAGTTCTTC; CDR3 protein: CASSLRAGDEQFF
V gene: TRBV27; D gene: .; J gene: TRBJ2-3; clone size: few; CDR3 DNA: TGTGCCAGCAGTTTAACCGGGACACTCACAGATACGCAGTATTTT; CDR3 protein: CASSLTGTLTDTQYF
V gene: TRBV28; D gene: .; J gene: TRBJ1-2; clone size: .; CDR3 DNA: TGTGCCAGCACCCCAATCGGACTGCCGTCGGGTGGCTACACCTTC; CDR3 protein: CASTPIGLPSGGYTF
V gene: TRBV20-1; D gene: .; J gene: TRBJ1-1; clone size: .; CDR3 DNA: TGCAGTGCTAGTCATATCGGGCGGAAGAACACTGAAGCTTTCTTT; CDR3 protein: CSASHIGRKNTEAFF
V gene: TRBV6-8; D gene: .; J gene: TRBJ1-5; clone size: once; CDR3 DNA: TGTGCCAGCAAGGAGACTCACAATCAGCCCCAGCATTTT; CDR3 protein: CASKETHNQPQHF
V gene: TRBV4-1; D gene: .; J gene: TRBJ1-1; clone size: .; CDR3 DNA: TGCGCCAGCAGCCAAGTCCTTGGGGGATCCACTGAAGCTTTCTTT; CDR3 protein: CASSQVLGGSTEAFF
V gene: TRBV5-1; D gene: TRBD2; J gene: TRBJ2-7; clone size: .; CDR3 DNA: TGCGCCAGCAGCTTTCCAGCGGGAGGCTACGAGCAGTACTTC; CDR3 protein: CASSFPAGGYEQYF
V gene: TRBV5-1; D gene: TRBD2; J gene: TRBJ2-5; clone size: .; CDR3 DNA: TGCGCCAGCAGCACACTAGCGGGAGTTGGAGAGACCCAGTACTTC; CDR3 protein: CASSTLAGVGETQYF
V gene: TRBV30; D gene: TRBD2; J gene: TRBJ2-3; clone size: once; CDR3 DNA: TGTGCCTGGAGTGAGCGGGGAGGCACAGATACGCAGTATTTT; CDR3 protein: CAWSERGGTDTQYF
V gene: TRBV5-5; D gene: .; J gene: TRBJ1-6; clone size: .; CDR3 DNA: TGTGCCAGCCGACGGGACACGAGCGATTCACCCCTCCACTTT; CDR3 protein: CASRRDTSDSPLHF
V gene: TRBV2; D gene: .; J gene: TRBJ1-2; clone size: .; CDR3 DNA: TGTGCCAGCAGTGTGAGCACTACCTATGGCTACACCTTC; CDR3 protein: CASSVSTTYGYTF
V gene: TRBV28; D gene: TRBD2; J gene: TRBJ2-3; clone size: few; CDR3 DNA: TGTGCCAGCAGTTTAAAGACTAGCGGGCAGATCACAGATACGCAGTATTTT; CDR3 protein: CASSLKTSGQITDTQYF
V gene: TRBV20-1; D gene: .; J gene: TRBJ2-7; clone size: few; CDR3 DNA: TGCAGTGCTAGACCCATATCTAGTATTTACGAGCAGTACTTC; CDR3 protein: CSARPISSIYEQYF
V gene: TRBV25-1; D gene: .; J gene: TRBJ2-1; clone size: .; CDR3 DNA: TGTGCCAGCACTTATGGCTGGCCGGACACAACTGAGCAGTTCTTC; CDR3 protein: CASTYGWPDTTEQFF
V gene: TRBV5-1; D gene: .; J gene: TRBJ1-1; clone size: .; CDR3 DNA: TGCGCCAGCAGCTTGGGGGCCGGGGTCACTGAAGTTTTCTTT; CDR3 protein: CASSLGAGVTEVFF
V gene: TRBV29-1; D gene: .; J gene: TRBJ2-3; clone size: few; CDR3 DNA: TGCAGCGTTGAAGATCCAGGGACCTCGGGAGATACGCAGTATTTT; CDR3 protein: CSVEDPGTSGDTQYF
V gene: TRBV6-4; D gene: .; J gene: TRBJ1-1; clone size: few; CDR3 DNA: TGTGCCAGCCGGTGGACAGAGAACACTGAAGCTTTCTTT; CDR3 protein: CASRWTENTEAFF
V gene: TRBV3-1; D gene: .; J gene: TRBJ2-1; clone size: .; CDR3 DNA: TGTGCCAGCAGCCAAGTCCAAGGGGCTGAGAGGAATGAGCAGTTCTTC; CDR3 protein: CASSQVQGAERNEQFF
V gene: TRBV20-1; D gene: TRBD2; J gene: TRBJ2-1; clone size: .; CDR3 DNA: TGCAGTGCCAGGGCCCCAGCGGGACGGAATGAGCAGTTCTTC; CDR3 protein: CSARAPAGRNEQFF
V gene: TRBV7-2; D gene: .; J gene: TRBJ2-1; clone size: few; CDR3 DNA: TGTGCCAGCAGCCCGGTCGGCGGCACGCAGGGTGAGCAGTTCTTC; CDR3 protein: CASSPVGGTQGEQFF
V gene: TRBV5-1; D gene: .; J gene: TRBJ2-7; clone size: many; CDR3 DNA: TGCGCCAGCAGCTTGGATTGGGGGCGAATGGGCTCCTACGAGCAGTACTTC; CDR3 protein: CASSLDWGRMGSYEQYF
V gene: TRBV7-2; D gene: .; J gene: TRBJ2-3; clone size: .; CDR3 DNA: TGTGCCAGCAGCCCCAAGCCAGCACGTTTCGGACTCGATACGCAGTATTTT; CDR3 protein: CASSPKPARFGLDTQYF
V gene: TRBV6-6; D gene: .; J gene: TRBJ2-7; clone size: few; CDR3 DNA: TGTGCCAGCAGCAAATTAGACGAGCAGTACTTC; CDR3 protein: CASSKLDEQYF
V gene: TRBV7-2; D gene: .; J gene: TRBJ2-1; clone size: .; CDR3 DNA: TGTGCCAGCAGCTTAGTGACAGGTGATTACAATGAGCAGTTCTTC; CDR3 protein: CASSLVTGDYNEQFF
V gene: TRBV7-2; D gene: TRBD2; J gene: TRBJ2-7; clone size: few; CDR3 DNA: TGTGCCAGCAGCTTACCGCTAGCGGGAGCCGAGCAGTACTTC; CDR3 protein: CASSLPLAGAEQYF
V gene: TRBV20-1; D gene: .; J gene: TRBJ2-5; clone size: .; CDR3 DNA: TGCAGTGCTAGTTACAGGGTTGCGGAGACCCAGTACTTC; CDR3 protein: CSASYRVAETQYF
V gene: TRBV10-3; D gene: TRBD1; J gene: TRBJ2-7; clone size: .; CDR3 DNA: TGTGCCATCAGAACGGGACAGGGCGCCTACGAGCAGTACTTC; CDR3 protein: CAIRTGQGAYEQYF
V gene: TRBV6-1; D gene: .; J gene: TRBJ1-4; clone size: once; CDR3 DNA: TGTGCCAGCAGTGAAGTGGGATCCGGTGAAAAACTGTTTTTT; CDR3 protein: CASSEVGSGEKLFF
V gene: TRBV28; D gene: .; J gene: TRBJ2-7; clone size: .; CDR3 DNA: TGTGCCAGCAGGATCCGAAACTACGAGCAGTACTTC; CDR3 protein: CASRIRNYEQYF
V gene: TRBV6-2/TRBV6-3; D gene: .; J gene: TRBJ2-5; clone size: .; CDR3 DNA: TGTGCCAGCAGTTACCATGCTAGACAAGAGACCCAGTACTTC; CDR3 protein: CASSYHARQETQYF
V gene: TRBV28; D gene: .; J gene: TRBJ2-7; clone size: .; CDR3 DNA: TGTGCCAGCCGGAACAGCGAACTCTACGAGCAGTACTTC; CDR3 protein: CASRNSELYEQYF